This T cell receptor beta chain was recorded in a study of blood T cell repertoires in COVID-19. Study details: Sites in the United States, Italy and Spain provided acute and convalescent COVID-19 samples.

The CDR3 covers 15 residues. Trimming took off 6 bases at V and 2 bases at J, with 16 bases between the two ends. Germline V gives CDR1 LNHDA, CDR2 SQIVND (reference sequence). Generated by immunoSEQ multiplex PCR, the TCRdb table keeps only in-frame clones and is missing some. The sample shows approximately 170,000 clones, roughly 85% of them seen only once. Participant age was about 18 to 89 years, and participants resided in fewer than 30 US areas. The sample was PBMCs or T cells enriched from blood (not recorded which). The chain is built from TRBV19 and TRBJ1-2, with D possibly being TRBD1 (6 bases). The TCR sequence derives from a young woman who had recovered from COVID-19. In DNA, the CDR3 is TGTGCCAGTAGAGTACAGGGATTGGGCAACTATGGCTACACCTTC. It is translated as CASRVQGLGNYGYTF.